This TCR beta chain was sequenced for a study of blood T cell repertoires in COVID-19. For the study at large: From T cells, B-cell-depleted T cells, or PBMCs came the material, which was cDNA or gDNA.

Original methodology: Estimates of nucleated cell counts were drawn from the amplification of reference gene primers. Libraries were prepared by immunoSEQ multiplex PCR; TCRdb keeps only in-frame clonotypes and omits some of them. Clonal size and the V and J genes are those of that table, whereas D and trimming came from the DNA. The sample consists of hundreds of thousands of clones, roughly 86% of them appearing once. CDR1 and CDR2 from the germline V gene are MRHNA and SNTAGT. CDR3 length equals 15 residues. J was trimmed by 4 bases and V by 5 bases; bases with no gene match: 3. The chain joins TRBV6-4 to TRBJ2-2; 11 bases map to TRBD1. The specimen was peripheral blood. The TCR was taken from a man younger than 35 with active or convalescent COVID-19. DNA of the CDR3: TGTGCCAGCAGTTATGGGACAGGGGGCACCGGGGAGCTGTTTTTT. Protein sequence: CASSYGTGGTGELFF.